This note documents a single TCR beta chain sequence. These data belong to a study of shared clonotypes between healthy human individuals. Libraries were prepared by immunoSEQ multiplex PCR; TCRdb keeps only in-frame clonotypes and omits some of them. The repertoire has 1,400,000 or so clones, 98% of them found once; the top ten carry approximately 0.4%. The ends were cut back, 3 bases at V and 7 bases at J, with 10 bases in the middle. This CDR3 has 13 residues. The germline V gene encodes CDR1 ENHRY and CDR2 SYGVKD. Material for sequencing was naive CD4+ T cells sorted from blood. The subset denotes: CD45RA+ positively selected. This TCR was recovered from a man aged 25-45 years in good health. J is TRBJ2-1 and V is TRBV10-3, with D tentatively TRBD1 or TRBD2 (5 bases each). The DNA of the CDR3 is TGTGCCATCAGTGAAGGGGAGTGGAATGAGCAGTTCTTC. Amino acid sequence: CAISEGEWNEQFF.